This entry describes one TCR beta chain. The target antigen is unknown. Naive CD4+ cells were CD45RA-selected; the remaining cells were memory. This sample is part of a study of shared clonotypes between healthy human individuals. The material for each subset, its genomic DNA, was split evenly across several immunoSEQ plates. Repertoires were generated with immunoSEQ multiplex PCR, while TCRdb's copy carries only in-frame clones and drops some. The repertoire holds about 2.3 million clones, with 92% as singletons. Germline V lookup: CDR1 KGHSH, CDR2 LQKENI. V was clipped by 6 bases and J by 4 bases; unmatched bases: 7. The CDR3 covers 14 residues. Study-level findings and limits: What rarefaction showed was incomplete sorted-subset sequencing despite large depth. Across a handful of donors, naive CD4 shared around 5%, naive CD8 less than 4%, memory CD4 approximately 2.5%, memory CD8 0.4% to 0.5%.

Sequenced input: naive CD4+ T cells from PBMCs. Subset meaning: CD45RA+ positively selected. The receptor comes from a man younger than 35 in good health. Some clones in this sample may be carry-over from other donors' samples. This rearrangement joins TRBV18 to TRBJ2-7; 9 positions agree with TRBD2. The chain's CDR3 is CASSPGLALYEQYF. The CDR3, as DNA: TGTGCCAGCTCTCCGGGACTAGCCTTATACGAGCAGTACTTC.